This T cell receptor beta chain appears in the sequencing data of a study of vaccination effects on CD4 cells after COVID-19. Across the whole study: Viral peptide pool expansion of antigen-specific CD4+ T cells preceded sequencing in the ViraFEST assay. The median interval between the second dose and post-vaccine sampling was 72 days.

After around nine days in culture, the CD4+ T cells were isolated. The participants, recipients of two vaccine doses, got either BNT162b2 or mRNA-1273. In the vaccine recipients, nucleocapsid antibodies were negative and there was no prior SARS-CoV-2 infection. There are 13 residues in the CDR3. V trimming: 6 bases; J trimming: 10 bases; junction bases outside the gene matches: 10. Germline V CDR1 and CDR2: KGHSH, LQKENI. With respect to this clone: Its specificity is unknown.

Generated by immunoSEQ multiplex PCR, the TCRdb table keeps only in-frame clones and is missing some. The sample lists about 66,000 clones, over 75% occurring once. The sequences come from CD4+ T cells from PBMCs cultured without peptide, collected after COVID-19 vaccination. The receptor comes from a human donor who received a COVID-19 vaccine. The rearrangement uses TRBV18 and TRBJ1-1; 8 bases agree with TRBD1. CDR3 in amino acids: CASSGQGALGAFF. Here the CDR3 DNA reads TGTGCCAGCTCGGGGCAGGGGGCACTTGGAGCTTTCTTT.